Presented here are 27 T cell receptor beta chains from one specimen sequenced in a study of T cells in Graves' hyperthyroidism and ophthalmopathy. TCR beta CDR3 regions were amplified from RNA. Researchers ran a first-round RT-PCR on the TCR CDR3 using the HTBI primer set. TCRdb reprocessed the multiplex PCR reads with MiXCR, giving one entry per CDR3 protein. This table holds hundreds of thousands of distinct CDR3 sequences, approximately 15% found once. The sample was blood. These receptors were taken from a middle-aged woman with Graves' ophthalmopathy.

There are many counts of this clonotype. A much larger clone is a single base away; this may be a read error. V is TRBV2 and J is TRBJ2-5; D is uncertain. Trimming shortened V by 6 bases and J by 5 bases, and 7 bases separated the two germline ends. The CDR3 covers 11 residues. Germline V gene sequence: CDR1 SNHLY, CDR2 FYNNEI. The CDR3 protein is CASRQRETQYF. DNA of the CDR3: TGTGCCAGCAGACAAAGGGAGACCCAGTACTTC.

This clonotype was counted many times. CDR3 coding DNA: TGCAGTGCTAGAGCCCCCAGGGGGAGGACAGATACGCAGTATTTT. It is translated as CSARAPRGRTDTQYF. The chain carries TRBV20-1 and TRBJ2-3, with D tentatively TRBD1 (7 bases). V was cut by 1 base and J by 3 bases, with 14 bases left in between. The length of the CDR3 is 15 residues. The germline V gene encodes CDR1 DFQATT and CDR2 SNEGSKA (reference sequence).

A few counts support this clonotype. The chain carries TRBV5-1 and TRBJ2-6; D not resolved. The CDR3 extends over 14 amino acids. Germline V gene data show CDR1 as SGHRS and CDR2 as YFSETQ. V lost 5 bases, J lost 4 bases, and 10 bases lay in between. The CDR3, as DNA: TGCGCCAGCAGATCAAGGTTGGGGGCCAACGTCCTGACTTTC. Its translation is CASRSRLGANVLTF.

At least ten counts were recorded for this clonotype. The V and J genes are TRBV28 and TRBJ2-7; maybe TRBD1 (6 bases). From germline, CDR1 is MDHEN and CDR2 SYDVKM. There are 12 residues in the CDR3. The V gene lost 8 bases and the J gene lost 2 bases, with 10 bases spanning the gap. This CDR3 is CASRTETYEQYF. CDR3 nucleotides: TGTGCCAGCCGGACAGAGACCTACGAGCAGTACTTC.

As regards this clonotype: Likely a read error: the CDR3 ends without its conserved phenylalanine or tryptophan. The gene calls are TRBV19 and TRBJ2-2; D perhaps matches TRBD1 (5 bases). Trimming removed 4 bases from V and 1 base from J, with 10 bases in between. This CDR3 comprises 15 residues. Germline-derived CDR1 and CDR2 are LNHDA and SQIVND (reference sequence). The CDR3 nucleotides read TGTGCCAGTAGTAGGACACCCAGGAACACCGGGGAGCTGTTTCTT. Translated: CASSRTPRNTGELFL.

The chain joins TRBV7-2 to TRBJ2-1; TRBD2 matches at 9 bases. This CDR3 contains 15 residues. The junction had 4 bases not matched to a gene; V was cut back by 0 bases and J by 7 bases. Looked up from germline, CDR1 is SGHTA and CDR2 is FQGNSA. For the CDR3, the DNA is TGTGCCAGCAGCTTAGCGCTAACTAGCGGGAATGAGCAGTTCTTC. The encoded protein is CASSLALTSGNEQFF.

The CDR3: CASSLALGGKNEQYF. CDR3 DNA: TGCGCCAGCAGCTTGGCCCTGGGGGGAAAAAACGAGCAGTACTTC. This chain joins TRBV5-1 and TRBJ2-7; D may be TRBD2 (6 bases). Germline V gene sequence: CDR1 SGHRS, CDR2 YFSETQ. V was clipped by 0 bases and J by 5 bases, with 15 bases between them. The CDR3 loop spans 15 amino acids.

This clonotype was seen at least ten times. This sequence joins TRBV7-8 and TRBJ1-5; D is perhaps TRBD1 (5 bases). The germline V gene has CDR1 SGHVS and CDR2 FQNEAQ. The germline V and J ends were trimmed by 5 bases and 0 bases, with 8 bases remaining between them. CDR3 length: 14 residues. This CDR3 reads CASSPDSSNQPQHF. In nucleotides, the CDR3 is TGTGCCAGCAGCCCAGACAGTAGCAATCAGCCCCAGCATTTT.

Many counts were recorded for this clonotype. This chain links TRBV11-2 with TRBJ1-5; TRBD1 might be the D (6 bases). CDR1 and CDR2 from the germline V gene are SGHAT and FQNNGV. The CDR3 is made up of 14 amino acids. Between the trimmed V and J ends, which lost 5 bases and 3 bases, there was a span of 11 bases. CDR3 in amino acids: CASSPTGYNQPQHF. CDR3 nucleotide sequence: TGTGCCAGCAGCCCAACAGGGTACAATCAGCCCCAGCATTTT.

This clonotype was found many times. The rearrangement joins TRBV20-1 to TRBJ2-1, with TRBD2 matching 12 bases. CDR1 and CDR2 (germline): DFQATT, SNEGSKA (reference sequence). The trim removed 3 bases at V and 2 bases at J, leaving 8 bases unmatched. The CDR3 is made up of 17 amino acids. DNA of the CDR3: TGCAGTGCTAGCTGGGCTAGCGGGAGGGCCCCCTACAATGAGCAGTTCTTC. Residues: CSASWASGRAPYNEQFF.

At least ten counts were recorded for this clonotype. CDR3 loop: CASSDPGRADLTEAFF. The CDR3 region has the DNA TGTGCCAGCAGTGACCCCGGACGGGCGGACCTTACTGAAGCTTTCTTT. The chain combines TRBV6-1 with TRBJ1-1; D gene unclear. Per germline, CDR1 MNHNS and CDR2 SASEGT. V lost 3 bases to trimming and J lost 5 bases, with 19 bases between them. The CDR3 is made up of 16 amino acids.

The genes are TRBV19 and TRBJ2-7; TRBD1 might be the D (6 bases). Trimming removed 6 bases from V and 3 bases from J, with 21 bases in between. CDR1 is LNHDA, CDR2 SQIVND, per germline (reference sequence). CDR3 size: 16 residues. CDR3 coding DNA: TGTGCCAGTAGCCCAGGGGCCACCATCGGCGGCTACGAGCAGTACTTC. As protein: CASSPGATIGGYEQYF.

This chain connects TRBV2 to TRBJ2-4; 9 bases align to TRBD2. From germline, CDR1 is SNHLY and CDR2 FYNNEI. The ends lost 3 bases at V and 12 bases at J; junction bases unmatched: 3. The CDR3 length is 12 residues. DNA of the CDR3: TGTGCCAGCAGTGATCTGCGGGGGGGTCAGTACTTC. It codes for CASSDLRGGQYF.

This clonotype was observed at least ten times. The V call is TRBV5-5, the J call TRBJ2-1; TRBD1 might be the D (6 bases). The CDR3 runs to 13 residues. Trimming shortened V by 1 base and J by 9 bases, and 11 bases separated the two germline ends. The germline V gene has CDR1 SGHKS and CDR2 YYEKEE (reference sequence). DNA of the CDR3: TGTGCCAGCAGCTTGCAGGGGTCCGGTGAGCAGTTCTTC. This encodes CASSLQGSGEQFF.

This clonotype was detected a few times. The gene calls are TRBV19 and TRBJ2-3, with TRBD2 identical over 13 bases. After removal of 4 bases from V and 1 base from J, the junction contained 11 bases not matched to a gene. Germline V gene lookup returns CDR1 LNHDA and CDR2 SQIVND (reference sequence). This CDR3 has 19 amino acids. The CDR3 DNA sequence: TGTGCCAGTAGTACTCCGGGACTAGCGGGATATAACGGCACAGATACGCAGTATTTT. This encodes CASSTPGLAGYNGTDTQYF.

The chain uses TRBV20-1 and TRBJ1-2; 8 bases line up with TRBD1. This CDR3 contains 11 residues. Germline CDR1 DFQATT, CDR2 SNEGSKA (reference sequence). The V segment lost 6 bases and the J segment 5 bases; nucleotides outside the gene matches: 2. This chain's CDR3 is CSARTGYGYTF. CDR3 coding DNA: TGCAGTGCCAGGACAGGGTATGGCTACACCTTC.

This clonotype was counted ten times or more. This sequence joins TRBV6-1 and TRBJ2-3; D gene unclear. Looked up from germline, CDR1 is MNHNS and CDR2 is SASEGT. V was shortened by 4 bases and J by 1 base, with 12 bases between the two germline ends. The CDR3 loop spans 15 amino acids. As DNA, the CDR3 is TGTGCCAGCAGTGCGCTAAGGCAAGGCACAGATACGCAGTATTTT. Residues: CASSALRQGTDTQYF.

This clonotype was found many times. The V gene is TRBV2, the J gene TRBJ2-7, with D uncertain. Per germline, CDR1 SNHLY and CDR2 FYNNEI. V was pared by 3 bases and J by 4 bases, with 7 bases between. The CDR3 has 12 amino acids. The CDR3 loop is CASSDVLYEQYF. The CDR3 coding sequence is TGTGCCAGCAGTGATGTGCTATACGAGCAGTACTTC. The variable domain in full, completed from reference TRBV2 and TRBJ2-7, reads EPEVTQTPSHQVTQMGQEVILRCVPISNHLYFYWYRQILGQKVEFLVSFYNNEISEKSEIFDDQFSVERPDGSNFTLKIRSTKLEDSAMYFCASSDVLYEQYFGPGTRLTVT.

This clonotype was found many times. The V call is TRBV30, the J call TRBJ1-2; no reliable D call. This CDR3 is 15 amino acids long. V shed 3 bases and J shed 8 bases, with 22 bases lying between them. Germline assignment: CDR1 GTSNPN and CDR2 SVGIG (reference sequence). The CDR3 nucleotides are TGTGCCTGGAGCGCGGCCATACACGGTTTGGACGGCTACACCTTC. Translated: CAWSAAIHGLDGYTF.

This clonotype has only a few counts. The gene calls are TRBV5-1 and TRBJ2-5; no firm D call. Germline V CDR1 and CDR2: SGHRS, YFSETQ. The CDR3 contains 12 residues. V lost 0 bases and J 5 bases, leaving 5 bases between the germline ends. CDR3 nucleotides: TGCGCCAGCAGCTTGGCTTTTGAGACCCAGTACTTC. Translated, it gives CASSLAFETQYF.

This clonotype was counted ten times or more. The chain uses TRBV5-1 and TRBJ2-7, with D possibly being TRBD1 or TRBD2 (5 bases each). Trimming cost V 2 bases and J 2 bases, with 14 bases left between them. The CDR3 runs to 15 residues. Looked up from germline, CDR1 is SGHRS and CDR2 is YFSETQ. In DNA form, the CDR3 reads TGCGCCAGCAGCTTATCCCGGGACGGTCCCTACGAGCAGTACTTC. Translation: CASSLSRDGPYEQYF.

This clonotype was detected many times. The chain has TRBV11-2 and TRBJ2-1, with D unclear. The CDR3 totals 16 residues. The V end lost 1 base, the J end lost 6 bases, and 16 bases lay between the germline ends. Germline V gene data show CDR1 as SGHAT and CDR2 as FQNNGV. The CDR3 sequence: CASSLVITIDTNEQFF. Here the CDR3 DNA reads TGTGCCAGCAGCTTAGTAATCACTATAGATACCAATGAGCAGTTCTTC.

This clonotype came up many times. The chain has TRBV30 and TRBJ2-2, with a tentative D call TRBD2 (7 bases). The CDR3 loop spans 15 amino acids. V gave up 4 bases and J gave up 5 bases, with 17 bases separating them. CDR1 GTSNPN and CDR2 SVGIG come from the germline V gene (reference sequence). Written as DNA, the CDR3 is TGTGCCTGGACTGGAACGGGGGGCAGTACCGGGGAGCTGTTTTTT. It encodes CAWTGTGGSTGELFF.

This clonotype came up a few times. The chain joins TRBV3-1 to TRBJ2-1; 13 bases align to TRBD2. V lost 1 base, J lost 8 bases, and 20 bases stayed unmatched. The V gene's germline CDR1 is LGHDT and CDR2 YNNKEL (reference sequence). The CDR3 sequence is 21 residues long. CDR3 in amino acids: CASSQGSYLPVGTSGIDEQFF. CDR3 nucleotides: TGTGCCAGCAGCCAAGGGTCGTATCTTCCCGTAGGGACTAGCGGGATCGATGAGCAGTTCTTC.

The chain combines TRBV5-1 with TRBJ2-5, with TRBD2 matching 13 bases. Germline CDR1 and CDR2: SGHRS and YFSETQ. The V segment lost 5 bases and the J segment 0 bases; nucleotides outside the gene matches: 7. The CDR3 extends over 17 amino acids. The CDR3 DNA sequence: TGCGCCAGCAGTTGGACTAGCGGGGGAGCGTACCAAGAGACCCAGTACTTC. Its protein is CASSWTSGGAYQETQYF.

The chain couples TRBV3-1 to TRBJ2-1; D uncertain. V was clipped by 1 base and J by 4 bases, with 8 bases between them. The CDR3 has 14 amino acids. Germline V gene data show CDR1 as LGHDT and CDR2 as YNNKEL (reference sequence). CDR3 coding DNA: TGTGCCAGCAGCCAAGGGCCTACTTACAATGAGCAGTTCTTC. Amino acid sequence: CASSQGPTYNEQFF.

This clonotype appeared many times. The chain is built from TRBV10-3 and TRBJ2-5; D gene uncertain. CDR1 and CDR2 (germline): ENHRY, SYGVKD. Trimming took 2 bases from V and 2 from J, leaving 12 bases between them. The CDR3 has 15 residues. In DNA form, the CDR3 reads TGTGCCATCAGTGAGCACCAAAATGGACAAGAGACCCAGTACTTC. It specifies CAISEHQNGQETQYF.